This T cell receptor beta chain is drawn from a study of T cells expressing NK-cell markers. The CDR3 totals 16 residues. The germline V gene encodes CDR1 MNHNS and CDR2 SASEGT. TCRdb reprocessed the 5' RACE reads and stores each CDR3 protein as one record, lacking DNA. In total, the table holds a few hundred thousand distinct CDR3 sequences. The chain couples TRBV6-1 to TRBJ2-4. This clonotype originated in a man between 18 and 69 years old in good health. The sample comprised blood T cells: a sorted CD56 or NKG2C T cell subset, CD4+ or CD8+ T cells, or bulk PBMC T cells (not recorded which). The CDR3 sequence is CASRSSGILAKNIQYF.